This TCR beta chain originates from a study of T cell responses to AZD1222 COVID-19 vaccine. In germline, CDR1 is MDHEN, CDR2 SYDVKM. This CDR3 is built from 15 residues. Unmatched junction bases numbered 7, after V lost 4 bases and J lost 1 base. The data were produced by immunoSEQ multiplex PCR, yet TCRdb's version contains in-frame clones alone and is incomplete. The data show more than 150,000 clones, roughly 90% seen once. This sequence joins TRBV28 and TRBJ2-7; the match to TRBD1 covers 7 bases. The clonotype comes from an adult who received the AZD1222 COVID-19 vaccine. The sequenced sample was peripheral blood, obtained 28 days after the second AZD1222 dose. The CDR3 loop is CASSSGGQASYEQYF. CDR3 nucleotide sequence: TGTGCCAGCAGTTCAGGAGGACAGGCTTCCTACGAGCAGTACTTC.